This T cell receptor (beta chain) appears in the sequencing data of a study of CD8 T cells in ankylosing spondylitis. General observations from the study: Clones linked with disease were CD8+ and fairly uncommon in the peripheral blood. One TCR beta motif, made up of several highly homologous variants, appeared characteristic of ankylosing spondylitis blood. Certain motif variants had earlier appeared in reactive arthritis synovial fluid and blood.

This clonotype was seen at least ten times. Its matching antigen is unknown. Generation of TCR beta libraries employed quantitative 5'-RACE incorporating molecular barcodes. TCRdb passed the 5' RACE reads through MiXCR, listing each CDR3 protein once. The sample has about 170,000 distinct CDR3 sequences; about 16% are singletons. The CDR3 runs to 19 residues. Per the germline V gene, CDR1 is MDHEN and CDR2 is SYDVKM. V was pared by 5 bases and J by 0 bases, with 15 bases of the junction left unmatched. Sequenced material: blood, either unsorted or a sorted T cell fraction (not recorded which). The chain combines TRBV28 with TRBJ2-7, with 11 bases that match TRBD2. The receptor comes from a male donor with ankylosing spondylitis or in good health (not recorded which). The CDR3 spells CASSPLAGGPGGTSYEQYF. CDR3 sequence (DNA): TGTGCCAGCAGTCCGTTAGCGGGAGGGCCCGGGGGCACCTCCTACGAGCAGTACTTC.